This TCR beta chain is from a study of tumor and adjacent non-tumor tissue in lung cancer. Study as a whole: Patients were aged about 30 to 80, 10 men and about five women, stage I to III.

RNA was extracted from bulk tissue without any cell sorting. CDR3 length: 15 residues. The V and J ends lost 5 bases and 7 bases respectively, with 18 bases between them. Germline V gives CDR1 MNHNS, CDR2 SASEGT. Whole-study findings and limits: Normal lung showed higher cumulative top 100 clone frequency than tumor.

About this clonotype itself: What it binds is unknown. Since a much larger clone is just one base distant, this may be a read error.

The library came from three nested PCR rounds adapted from ARM-PCR protocols. TCRdb independently ran MiXCR on the multiplex PCR reads; one entry per CDR3 protein. The sample includes approximately 120,000 distinct CDR3 sequences, approximately 82% of them seen just once. The chain links TRBV6-1 to TRBJ1-5; D unresolved. The sequence derives from a woman aged 55-70 years with non-small cell lung cancer. Sample: lung tumor tissue. CDR3 sequence reads: CASSNGSLESQPQHF. In DNA, the CDR3 is TGTGCCAGCAGTAACGGGAGCTTGGAAAGCCAGCCCCAGCATTTT.